Following are 20 T cell receptor beta chains from one sample sequenced in a study of identical twins' blood T cells. TCRdb reprocessed the 5' RACE reads via MiXCR and lists one record per CDR3 protein. Among 350,000 to 400,000 distinct CDR3 sequences listed, over 25% were seen once. The sample was PBMCs. Receptors were obtained from a woman between 18 and 50 years old in good health.

A note on this clonotype: Compared with germline, one end of the junction differs, possibly owing to a read error. V usage is TRBV10-3 and J usage is TRBJ2-3, with a possible D match to TRBD1 (6 bases). Germline V gene sequence: CDR1 ENHRY, CDR2 SYGVKD. The CDR3 loop spans 13 amino acids. CDR3 amino acids: CAISESSRDTHYF. CDR3 bases: TGTGCCATCAGTGAAAGTTCGAGGGACACGCATTATTTT.

This clonotype has only a few counts. The V call is TRBV19, the J call TRBJ1-2, with TRBD1 matching 7 bases. The germline CDR1 and CDR2 sequences are LNHDA and SQIVND (reference sequence). Losses at the gene ends were 4 bases for V and 1 base for J; bases not matched to a gene: 9. The CDR3 totals 16 residues. CDR3 DNA sequence: TGTGCCAGTAGTAGAGCCGGGACAGATAATAACTATGGCTACACCTTC. Translation gives CASSRAGTDNNYGYTF.

The chain combines TRBV19 with TRBJ1-1; D may be TRBD1 (6 bases). The germline gives CDR1 LNHDA, CDR2 SQIVND (reference sequence). This CDR3 comprises 14 residues. Trimming took off 8 bases at V and 0 bases at J, with 13 bases between the two ends. Written as DNA, the CDR3 is TGTGCCAGTGCGTGGGGGGCTGTGAACACTGAAGCTTTCTTT. Protein sequence: CASAWGAVNTEAFF.

This clonotype was picked up many times. The V call is TRBV7-2, the J call TRBJ1-2; D perhaps matches TRBD1 (5 bases). V was cut by 5 bases and J by 7 bases, with 17 bases left in between. The CDR3 runs to 14 residues. Germline lookup yields CDR1 SGHTA and CDR2 FQGNSA. The CDR3 here is CASSALLRVGGYTF. CDR3 DNA: TGTGCCAGCAGCGCTTTACTCAGGGTGGGTGGCTACACCTTC.

The chain joins TRBV12-3 or TRBV12-4 to TRBJ1-2; TRBD1 is a possible D gene (6 bases). The CDR3 sequence is 15 residues long. V was trimmed by 5 bases and J by 4 bases, leaving 17 bases between them. The CDR3: CASSLGTSGGYGYTF. In DNA form, the CDR3 reads TGTGCCAGCAGTCTGGGGACATCCGGCGGCTATGGCTACACCTTC.

This clonotype was detected a few times. This chain links TRBV29-1 with TRBJ2-1; D gene unclear. The CDR3 length is 14 residues. The V end was cut by 1 base, the J end by 0 bases, with 7 bases between. CDR1 and CDR2 (germline): SQVTM, ANQGSEA. CDR3: CSVEGLGSYNEQFF. In DNA, the CDR3 is TGCAGCGTTGAAGGATTGGGCTCCTACAATGAGCAGTTCTTC.

The chain carries TRBV6-2 or TRBV6-3 and TRBJ1-5, with unresolved D. The CDR3 covers 15 residues. The germline V and J ends were trimmed by 8 bases and 0 bases, with 14 bases remaining between them. Germline CDR1 MNHEY, CDR2 SVGEGT. CDR3 residues: CASGSRAFSNQPQHF. The CDR3 DNA reads TGTGCCAGCGGTTCGAGGGCCTTTAGCAATCAGCCCCAGCATTTT.

This clonotype was observed many times. The chain links TRBV20-1 to TRBJ2-1; 8 positions match TRBD2. The CDR3 spans 14 residues. In germline, CDR1 is DFQATT, CDR2 SNEGSKA (reference sequence). V gave up 1 base and J gave up 5 bases; unmatched junction bases: 4. The CDR3 region is CSARGLAGNNEQFF. The DNA for the CDR3 is TGCAGTGCTAGAGGATTAGCGGGGAACAATGAGCAGTTCTTC.

The genes are TRBV5-1 and TRBJ2-1; no firm D call. V shed 0 bases and J shed 6 bases, with 7 bases lying between them. The CDR3 loop spans 13 amino acids. Germline V gives CDR1 SGHRS, CDR2 YFSETQ. The CDR3 loop reads CASSLVDGNEQFF. CDR3 coding DNA: TGCGCCAGCAGCTTGGTTGATGGCAATGAGCAGTTCTTC.

The V gene is TRBV6-5, the J gene TRBJ2-1, with D possibly matching TRBD1 (6 bases). Germline CDR1 reads MNHEY; CDR2 reads SVGAGI. This CDR3 region has 12 residues. V was shortened by 5 bases and J by 9 bases, with 11 bases between the two germline ends. CDR3 residues: CASSKVGGEQFF. The CDR3 DNA follows: TGTGCCAGCAGTAAGGTAGGGGGTGAGCAGTTCTTC.

In this sample, this clonotype turned up many times. V usage is TRBV29-1 and J usage is TRBJ1-2; D ambiguous. Trimming took off 4 bases at V and 4 bases at J, with 10 bases between the two ends. The length of the CDR3 is 12 residues. Per the germline V gene, CDR1 is SQVTM and CDR2 is ANQGSEA. CDR3 in DNA: TGCAGCGTTGGTCTAGGTGCCTATGGCTACACCTTC. It specifies CSVGLGAYGYTF.

V usage is TRBV12-3 or TRBV12-4 and J usage is TRBJ2-3; TRBD2 is a possible D gene (5 bases). The germline V and J ends were trimmed by 6 bases and 2 bases, with 15 bases remaining between them. This CDR3 has 15 amino acids. The DNA for the CDR3 is TGTGCCAGCAGCTTGTCGGCGCGGGTCACAGATACGCAGTATTTT. Amino acids: CASSLSARVTDTQYF.

This clonotype was observed many times. The CDR3 DNA reads TGTGCCAGCAGCCAAGGTGGACTGTCCCGGAATGAGCAGTTCTTC. Amino acid sequence: CASSQGGLSRNEQFF. The chain recombines TRBV3-1 with TRBJ2-1; tentatively, D is TRBD2 (5 bases). Germline loops: CDR1 LGHDT, CDR2 YNNKEL (reference sequence). Trimming cost V 1 base and J 7 bases, with 14 bases left between them. The CDR3 runs to 15 residues.

This chain connects TRBV7-6 to TRBJ2-1; 7 bases are a match to TRBD2. Per germline, CDR1 SGHVS and CDR2 FNYEAQ. The trim removed 4 bases at V and 5 bases at J, leaving 14 bases unmatched. The CDR3 sequence is 17 residues long. The CDR3 loop reads CASSSLSSAGYNNEQFF. CDR3 DNA sequence: TGTGCCAGCAGCTCCCTGAGCTCAGCGGGGTACAACAATGAGCAGTTCTTC.

This clonotype was found once. J is TRBJ2-1 and V is TRBV29-1, with D perhaps matching TRBD2 (6 bases). This CDR3 has 14 amino acids. CDR1 and CDR2 from the germline V gene are SQVTM and ANQGSEA. Between the trimmed V and J ends, which lost 3 bases and 7 bases, there was a span of 16 bases. This CDR3 reads CSVDTGVGLNEQFF. As DNA, the CDR3 is TGCAGCGTTGATACGGGGGTTGGGCTTAATGAGCAGTTCTTC.

The table lists this clonotype with a few counts. The chain combines TRBV23-1 with TRBJ2-3, with 8 nucleotides matching TRBD1. TRBV23-1 has ORF status, its function being uncertain. The CDR3 runs to 17 residues. With 3 bases clipped from V and 4 bases from J, the junction kept 12 bases outside the gene matches. The CDR3 here is CASSHFPDRVRADTQYF. CDR3 nucleotide sequence: TGCGCCAGCAGTCATTTTCCGGACAGGGTAAGGGCAGATACGCAGTATTTT.

This rearrangement joins TRBV29-1 to TRBJ2-5, with 8 positions matching TRBD1. The germline gives CDR1 SQVTM, CDR2 ANQGSEA. CDR3 length equals 16 residues. The V and J ends lost 5 bases and 1 base, in that order; junction bases with no gene match: 12. CDR3 residues: CSVIKSTGTGQETQYF. DNA for the CDR3: TGCAGCGTTATTAAATCTACCGGGACAGGCCAAGAGACCCAGTACTTC.

In its sample, this clonotype was seen a few times. This chain joins TRBV30 and TRBJ1-3; TRBD1 might be the D (5 bases). Germline V gives CDR1 GTSNPN, CDR2 SVGIG (reference sequence). The CDR3 sequence is 14 residues long. The germline V and J ends were trimmed by 1 base and 0 bases, with 7 bases remaining between them. The CDR3 spells CAWSEGISGNTIYF. In nucleotides, the CDR3 is TGTGCCTGGAGTGAGGGGATCTCTGGAAACACCATATATTTT.

The chain recombines TRBV11-2 with TRBJ2-1; D remains ambiguous. Germline V gene data show CDR1 as SGHAT and CDR2 as FQNNGV. Trimming took 0 bases from V and 5 from J, leaving 8 bases between them. The CDR3 covers 14 residues. The CDR3 DNA reads as TGTGCCAGCAGCTTAGATCGGGCGGACAATGAGCAGTTCTTC. This encodes CASSLDRADNEQFF. The full variable domain, with the rest looked up from reference TRBV11-2 and TRBJ2-1, is EAGVAQSPRYKIIEKRQSVAFWCNPISGHATLYWYQQILGQGPKLLIQFQNNGVVDDSQLPKDRFSAERLKGVDSTLKIQPAKLEDSAVYLCASSLDRADNEQFFGPGTRLTVL.

This clonotype was seen repeatedly, ten times or more. The chain couples TRBV5-1 to TRBJ1-1; 7 nucleotides line up with TRBD1. The CDR3 sequence is 14 residues long. The J segment lost 0 bases and the V segment lost 2 bases, leaving 1 base of the junction unmatched. CDR1 and CDR2 (germline): SGHRS, YFSETQ. CDR3 amino acids: CASSLQGMNTEAFF. The DNA of the CDR3 is TGCGCCAGCAGCTTACAGGGGATGAACACTGAAGCTTTCTTT.